The clone carrying this T cell receptor beta chain occurred many times. Sequencing ends 3 residues short of the CDR3 end; the germline J gene provides the rest. This entry comes from a study of T cell clonality in common variable immunodeficiency. The CDR3 is 16 amino acids. From germline, CDR1 is MDHEN and CDR2 SYDVKM. Germline trimming cut 0 bases from V and 7 bases from J; bases unmatched to any gene: 7. CVID and control samples used equivalent genomic DNA input. Libraries were prepared by immunoSEQ multiplex PCR; TCRdb keeps only in-frame clonotypes and omits some of them. The repertoire has some 60,000 clones, none seen only once; the ten largest take roughly 1.7%.

This clonotype was obtained from a person aged 18 to 70 in good health. Sequencing was carried out using peripheral blood mononuclear cells. The chain joins TRBV28 to TRBJ2-3; TRBD1 agrees at 10 bases. CDR3 bases read: TGTGCCAGCAGTTTATGGGGACAGGGGTTCTTGAATACG. This gives the protein CASSLWGQGFLNT. The complete CDR3 protein is CASSLWGQGFLNTQYF.